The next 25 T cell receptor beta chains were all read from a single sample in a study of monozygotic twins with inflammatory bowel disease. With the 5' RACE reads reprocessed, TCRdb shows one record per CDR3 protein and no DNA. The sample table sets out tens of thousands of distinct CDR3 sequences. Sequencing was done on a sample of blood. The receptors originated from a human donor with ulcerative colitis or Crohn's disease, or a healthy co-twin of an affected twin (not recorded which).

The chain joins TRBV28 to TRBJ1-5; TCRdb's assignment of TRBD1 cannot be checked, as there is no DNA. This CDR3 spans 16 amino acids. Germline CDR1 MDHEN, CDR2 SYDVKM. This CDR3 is CASSLGYRAKSQPQHF.

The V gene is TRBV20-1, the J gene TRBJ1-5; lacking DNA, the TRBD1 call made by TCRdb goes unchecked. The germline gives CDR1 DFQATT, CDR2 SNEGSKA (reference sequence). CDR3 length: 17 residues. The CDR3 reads CSAQMGGRVFSNQPQHF.

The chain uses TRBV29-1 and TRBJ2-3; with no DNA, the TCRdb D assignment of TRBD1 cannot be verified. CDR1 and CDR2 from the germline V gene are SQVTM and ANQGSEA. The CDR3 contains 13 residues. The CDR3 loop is CSVPGPGTDTQYF.

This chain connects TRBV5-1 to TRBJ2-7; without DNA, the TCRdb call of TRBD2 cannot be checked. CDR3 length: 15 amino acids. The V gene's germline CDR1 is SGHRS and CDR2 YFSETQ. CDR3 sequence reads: CASSLEAGGQYEQYF.

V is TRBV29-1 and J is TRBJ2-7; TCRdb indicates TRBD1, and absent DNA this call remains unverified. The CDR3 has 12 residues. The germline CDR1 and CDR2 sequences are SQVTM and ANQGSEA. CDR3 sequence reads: CSGGTGGYEQYF.

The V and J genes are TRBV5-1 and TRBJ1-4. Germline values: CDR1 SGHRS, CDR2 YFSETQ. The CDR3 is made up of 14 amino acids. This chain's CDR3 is CASRVRTNNEKLFF.

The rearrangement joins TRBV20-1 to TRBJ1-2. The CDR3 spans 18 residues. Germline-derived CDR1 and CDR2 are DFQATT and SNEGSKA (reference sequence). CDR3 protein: CSASYTQIITFPNYGYTF.

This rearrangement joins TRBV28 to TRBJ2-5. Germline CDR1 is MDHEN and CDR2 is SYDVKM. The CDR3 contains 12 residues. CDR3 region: CASYTGKETQYF.

The CDR3 loop reads CASSLGRDRALVAAFF. The rearrangement links TRBV5-1 to TRBJ1-1; TCRdb indicates TRBD1, and absent DNA this call remains unverified. CDR1 SGHRS and CDR2 YFSETQ come from the germline V gene. This CDR3 is built from 16 residues.

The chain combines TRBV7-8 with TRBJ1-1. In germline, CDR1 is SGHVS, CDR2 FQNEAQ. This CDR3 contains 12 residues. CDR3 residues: CASSSERRNAFF. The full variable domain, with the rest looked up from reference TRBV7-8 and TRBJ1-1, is GAGVSQSPRYKVAKRGQDVALRCDPISGHVSLFWYQQALGQGPEFLTYFQNEAQLDKSGLPSDRFFAERPEGSVSTLKIQRTQQEDSAVYLCASSSERRNAFFGQGTRLTVV.

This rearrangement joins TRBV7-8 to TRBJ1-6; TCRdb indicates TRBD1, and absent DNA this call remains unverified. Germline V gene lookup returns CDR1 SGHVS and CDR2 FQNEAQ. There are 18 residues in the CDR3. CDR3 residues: CASRPGQGFSSYNSPLHF.

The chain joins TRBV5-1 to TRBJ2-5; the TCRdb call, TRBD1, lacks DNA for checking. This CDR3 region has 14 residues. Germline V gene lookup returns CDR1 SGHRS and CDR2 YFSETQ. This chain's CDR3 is CASSLAPPSETQYF.

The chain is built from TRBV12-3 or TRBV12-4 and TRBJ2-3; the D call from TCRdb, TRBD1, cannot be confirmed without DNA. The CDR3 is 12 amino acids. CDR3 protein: CASGGLTDTQYF.

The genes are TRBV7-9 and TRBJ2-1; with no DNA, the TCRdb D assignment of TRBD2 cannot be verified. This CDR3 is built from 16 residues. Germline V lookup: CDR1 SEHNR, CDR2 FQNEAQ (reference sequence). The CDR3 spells CASSPTGTYGRNEQFF.

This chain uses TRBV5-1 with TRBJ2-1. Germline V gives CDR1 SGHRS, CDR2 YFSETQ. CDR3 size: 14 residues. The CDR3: CASSLGQVETEQFF.

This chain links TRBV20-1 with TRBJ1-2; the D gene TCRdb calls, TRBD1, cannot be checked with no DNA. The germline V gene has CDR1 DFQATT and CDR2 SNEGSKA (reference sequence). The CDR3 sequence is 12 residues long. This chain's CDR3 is CRPTQGDYGYTF.

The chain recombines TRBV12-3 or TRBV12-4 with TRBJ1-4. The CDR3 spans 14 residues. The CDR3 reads CASSFFATNEKLFF.

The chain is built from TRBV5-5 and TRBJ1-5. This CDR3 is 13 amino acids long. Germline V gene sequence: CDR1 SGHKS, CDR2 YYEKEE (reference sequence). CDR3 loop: CASSLDVNQPQHF.

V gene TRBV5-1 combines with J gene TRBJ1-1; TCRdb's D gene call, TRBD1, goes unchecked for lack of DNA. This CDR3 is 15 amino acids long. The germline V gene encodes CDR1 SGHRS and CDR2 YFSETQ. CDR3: CASSFQGKGNTEAFF.

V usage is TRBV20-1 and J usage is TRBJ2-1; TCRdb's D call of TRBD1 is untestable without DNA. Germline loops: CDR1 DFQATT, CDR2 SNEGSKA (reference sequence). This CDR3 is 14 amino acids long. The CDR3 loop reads CSALGGFSYNEQFF.

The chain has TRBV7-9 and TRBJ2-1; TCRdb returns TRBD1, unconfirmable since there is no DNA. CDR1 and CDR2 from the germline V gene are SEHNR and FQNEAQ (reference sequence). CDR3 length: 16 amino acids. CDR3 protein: CASSLVQGGGYNEQFF.

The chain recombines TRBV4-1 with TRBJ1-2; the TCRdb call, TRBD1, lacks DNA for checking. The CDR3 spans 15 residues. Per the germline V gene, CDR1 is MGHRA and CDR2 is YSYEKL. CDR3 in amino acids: CASSTRTGSPYGYTF.

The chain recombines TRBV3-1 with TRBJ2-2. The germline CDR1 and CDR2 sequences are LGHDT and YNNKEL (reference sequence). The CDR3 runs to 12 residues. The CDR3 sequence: CASSALSGELFF.

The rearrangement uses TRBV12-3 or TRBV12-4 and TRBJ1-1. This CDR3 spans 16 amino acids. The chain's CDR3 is CASSPRGGPMNTEAFF.

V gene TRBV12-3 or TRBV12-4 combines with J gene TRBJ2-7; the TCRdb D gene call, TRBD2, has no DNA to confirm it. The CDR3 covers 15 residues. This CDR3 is CASSKTSGGQYEQYF.